Shown below are 16 T cell receptor beta chains from a single sample sequenced in a study of T cell repertoires in cytomegalovirus infection. TCRdb used MiXCR to reprocess the reads, holding one entry per CDR3 protein. The sample has hundreds of thousands of distinct CDR3 sequences; about 33% are singletons. These receptors lack a known antigen. The material sequenced was cultured PBMCs, taken from culture after CMV antigen stimulation. These TCRs come from a human donor in good health (CMV status not recorded). Some clones in this sample may be carry-over from other donors' samples.

This clonotype has only a few counts. The gene calls are TRBV28 and TRBJ2-5; 10 nucleotides align to TRBD1. CDR3 size: 15 residues. J gave up 5 bases and V 5 bases, and 8 bases lay outside the gene matches. Germline-derived CDR1 and CDR2 are MDHEN and SYDVKM. The CDR3 nucleotides are TGTGCCAGCAGTGCGGGACAGGGGATCTGGGAGACCCAGTACTTC. It yields the protein CASSAGQGIWETQYF.

This chain joins TRBV7-2 and TRBJ2-2, with 8 bases aligning to TRBD2. CDR1 SGHTA and CDR2 FQGNSA come from the germline V gene. The V gene end was trimmed by 1 base and the J gene end by 6 bases; junction bases not matched to a gene: 4. The CDR3 sequence is 15 residues long. CDR3 in amino acids: CASSLVWRGAGELFF. For the CDR3, the DNA is TGTGCCAGCAGCTTAGTTTGGCGGGGGGCCGGGGAGCTGTTTTTT.

The V and J genes are TRBV20-1 and TRBJ2-3, with D possibly being TRBD2 (7 bases). Between the trimmed V and J ends, which lost 4 bases and 3 bases, there was a span of 20 bases. The CDR3 runs 16 residues. Germline-derived CDR1 and CDR2 are DFQATT and SNEGSKA (reference sequence). The chain's CDR3 is CSAMEAKGGGTDTQYF. CDR3 DNA sequence: TGCAGTGCTATGGAAGCTAAGGGGGGGGGAACAGATACGCAGTATTTT.

The CDR3 bases are TGCGCCAGCAGCCAAGCCGGGACAGGGGAGTTGAGCACTGAAGCTTTCTTT. This gives the protein CASSQAGTGELSTEAFF. The chain has TRBV4-1 and TRBJ1-1; 10 bases are shared with TRBD1. This CDR3 contains 17 residues. J was trimmed by 4 bases and V by 1 base; bases with no gene match: 9. Per germline, CDR1 MGHRA and CDR2 YSYEKL.

This clonotype was picked up a small number of times. The V call is TRBV19, the J call TRBJ2-3, with D possibly matching TRBD2 (6 bases). Germline loops: CDR1 LNHDA, CDR2 SQIVND (reference sequence). CDR3 length equals 14 residues. V lost 7 bases and J lost 2, with 13 bases in between. The CDR3 nucleotides read TGTGCCAGTACCCACGGGGGAAACACAGATACGCAGTATTTT. Amino acids: CASTHGGNTDTQYF. Full variable domain (remainder filled in from reference TRBV19 and TRBJ2-3): DGGITQSPKYLFRKEGQNVTLSCEQNLNHDAMYWYRQDPGQGLRLIYYSQIVNDFQKGDIAEGYSVSREKKESFPLTVTSAQKNPTAFYLCASTHGGNTDTQYFGPGTRLTVL.

The V call is TRBV19, the J call TRBJ1-1; 8 bases are a match to TRBD1. Germline V gives CDR1 LNHDA, CDR2 SQIVND (reference sequence). Unmatched junction bases numbered 6, after V lost 4 bases and J lost 2 bases. This CDR3 comprises 15 residues. CDR3: CASSTIDRGNTEAFF. The CDR3 DNA sequence: TGTGCCAGTAGTACCATTGACAGGGGAAACACTGAAGCTTTCTTT.

This chain joins TRBV20-1 and TRBJ1-5, with 9 nucleotides matching TRBD1. The CDR3 loop spans 16 amino acids. Germline V gene sequence: CDR1 DFQATT, CDR2 SNEGSKA (reference sequence). V lost 6 bases and J lost 1; bases outside the gene matches: 10. Here the CDR3 DNA reads TGCAGTGCCGGGAGGTCCGGACAGGGGAGCAATCAGCCCCAGCATTTT. As protein: CSAGRSGQGSNQPQHF.

This clonotype was seen only once. The chain recombines TRBV15 with TRBJ1-2, with TRBD1 matching over 8 bases. The CDR3 is 14 residues long. From germline, CDR1 is LNHNV and CDR2 YYDKDF (reference sequence). The J segment lost 4 bases and the V segment lost 1 base, leaving 2 bases of the junction unmatched. DNA of the CDR3: TGTGCCACCAGCAGAGGAGACAGGGGCTATGGCTACACCTTC. Amino acid sequence: CATSRGDRGYGYTF.

In this sample, this clonotype turned up a few times. The V and J genes are TRBV7-4 and TRBJ2-1, with 13 bases matching TRBD2. In germline, CDR1 is SGHVT, CDR2 SQSDAQ. CDR3 length equals 14 residues. V shed 5 bases and J 15 bases; nucleotides not matched to a gene: 10. The CDR3 region is CASSLGTSGEVLFF. The CDR3 DNA reads as TGTGCCAGCAGCCTAGGGACTAGCGGGGAGGTTCTGTTCTTC.

V and J are TRBV4-1 and TRBJ2-5; the match to TRBD2 covers 11 bases. This CDR3 contains 17 residues. V shed 1 base and J 3 bases; nucleotides not matched to a gene: 7. Germline V gene sequence: CDR1 MGHRA, CDR2 YSYEKL. The CDR3 sequence: CASSQGSGTSGEETQYF. The CDR3, as DNA: TGCGCCAGCAGCCAAGGGTCCGGGACTAGCGGTGAAGAGACCCAGTACTTC.

This clonotype was seen more than once but under ten times. The chain employs TRBV19 and TRBJ1-4; unclear D gene. This CDR3 spans 17 amino acids. Trimming cost V 1 base and J 0 bases, with 12 bases left between them. Germline V gene sequence: CDR1 LNHDA, CDR2 SQIVND (reference sequence). As DNA, the CDR3 is TGTGCCAGTAGTATAGTTGGCAGAATTGCAACTAATGAAAAACTGTTTTTT. It yields the protein CASSIVGRIATNEKLFF.

The chain carries TRBV6-2 or TRBV6-3 and TRBJ2-7, with 7 bases identical to TRBD2. The CDR3 spans 14 residues. With 0 bases clipped from V and 2 bases from J, the junction kept 1 base outside the gene matches. Germline V CDR1 and CDR2: MNHEY, SVGEGT. CDR3 bases: TGTGCCAGCAGTTACTCGCGGGAGACCTACGAGCAGTACTTC. This codes for CASSYSRETYEQYF.

This clonotype was observed a few times. The V call is TRBV12-3 or TRBV12-4, the J call TRBJ2-7; the match to TRBD1 covers 7 bases. This CDR3 region has 15 residues. Trimming at V came to 6 bases and at J to 0 bases, leaving 8 bases not matched to a gene. Here the CDR3 reads CASSRQGTLSYEQYF. The CDR3 DNA follows: TGTGCCAGCAGCCGACAGGGTACCCTCTCCTACGAGCAGTACTTC.

This rearrangement joins TRBV9 to TRBJ2-1, with 9 bases aligning to TRBD2. CDR1 and CDR2 from the germline V gene are SGDLS and YYNGEE. V lost 4 bases and J lost 2; bases outside the gene matches: 13. There are 18 residues in the CDR3. The CDR3 loop is CASSPNPGLAVTYNEQFF. The CDR3 nucleotides are TGTGCCAGCAGCCCGAATCCGGGACTAGCAGTTACCTACAATGAGCAGTTCTTC.

This clonotype was observed a few times. The V and J genes are TRBV5-5 and TRBJ1-5, with 8 positions matching TRBD1. The ends lost 3 bases at V and 3 bases at J; junction bases unmatched: 5. The CDR3 has 15 amino acids. Germline CDR1 and CDR2: SGHKS and YYEKEE (reference sequence). In nucleotides, the CDR3 is TGTGCCAGCAGCTCCACAGGGGGATTCAATCAGCCCCAGCATTTT. Translated, it gives CASSSTGGFNQPQHF. Full variable domain (missing parts from reference TRBV5-5 and TRBJ1-5): DAGVTQSPTHLIKTRGQQVTLRCSPISGHKSVSWYQQVLGQGPQFIFQYYEKEERGRGNFPDRFSARQFPNYSSELNVNALLLGDSALYLCASSSTGGFNQPQHFGDGTRLSIL.

The chain recombines TRBV7-6 with TRBJ2-1, with a tentative D call TRBD2 (6 bases). Germline assignment: CDR1 SGHVS and CDR2 FNYEAQ. V lost 0 bases to trimming and J lost 5 bases, with 17 bases between them. The length of the CDR3 is 17 residues. The CDR3 loop is CASSLAQSSGVDNEQFF. The DNA for the CDR3 is TGTGCCAGCAGCTTAGCCCAGAGTAGCGGAGTTGACAATGAGCAGTTCTTC. The full variable domain, in which reference TRBV7-6 and TRBJ2-1 provide the parts outside the CDR3, is GAGVSQSPRYKVTKRGQDVALRCDPISGHVSLYWYRQALGQGPEFLTYFNYEAQQDKSGLPNDRFSAERPEGSISTLTIQRTEQRDSAMYRCASSLAQSSGVDNEQFFGPGTRLTVL.